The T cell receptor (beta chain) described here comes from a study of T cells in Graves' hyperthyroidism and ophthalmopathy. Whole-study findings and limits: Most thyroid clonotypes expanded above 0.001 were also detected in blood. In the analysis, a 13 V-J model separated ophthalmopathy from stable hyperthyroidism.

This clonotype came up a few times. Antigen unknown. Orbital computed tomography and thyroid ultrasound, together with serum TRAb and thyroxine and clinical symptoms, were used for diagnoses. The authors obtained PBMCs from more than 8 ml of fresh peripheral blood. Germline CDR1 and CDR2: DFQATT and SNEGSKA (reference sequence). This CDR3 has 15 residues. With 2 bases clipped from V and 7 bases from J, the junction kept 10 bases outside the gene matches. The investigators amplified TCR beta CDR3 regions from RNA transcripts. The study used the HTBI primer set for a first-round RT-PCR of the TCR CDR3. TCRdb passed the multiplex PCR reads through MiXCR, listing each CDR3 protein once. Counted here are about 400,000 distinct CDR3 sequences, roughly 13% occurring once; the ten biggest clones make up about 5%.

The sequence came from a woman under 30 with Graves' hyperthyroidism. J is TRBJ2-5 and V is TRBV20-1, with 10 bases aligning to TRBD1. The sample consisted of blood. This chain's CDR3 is CSARMSGTGDRTQYF. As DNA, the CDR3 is TGCAGTGCTAGAATGTCCGGGACAGGGGACAGGACCCAGTACTTC.